These T cell receptor beta chains were read from a single sample in a study of CD8+CD57+ T cells in acquired aplastic anemia. TCRdb re-derived calls from the reads in MiXCR, one entry per CDR3 protein. The table has some 150,000 distinct CDR3 sequences, 70% to 80% seen once. The sample was sorted CD4+, CD8+, or CD8+CD57+ T cells (not recorded which) from PBMCs. The receptors here all came from a human donor with aplastic anemia. Each CDR3 is given with its conserved first and last residue. The D gene is left open where the match is weak. Part of the rows lack a size; the others show once, few, many or a class for expanded clones.

j_call d_call clone_size cdr3_length v_call cdr3_aa cdr3_nt
TRBJ2-3 TRBD2 - 15 TRBV25-1 CASTQTSGSTDTQYF TGTGCCAGTACGCAGACTAGCGGAAGCACAGATACGCAGTATTTT
TRBJ2-3 TRBD2 - 18 TRBV29-1 CSVEGGLYAGEPADTQYF TGCAGCGTTGAAGGGGGACTATACGCGGGAGAACCGGCAGATACGCAGTATTTT
TRBJ2-2 TRBD2 - 15 TRBV20-1 CSATSFSGVAGELFF TGCAGTGCTACCTCCTTTAGCGGGGTGGCCGGGGAGCTGTTTTTT
TRBJ2-3 - few 15 TRBV20-1 CSAREVGGSTDTQYF TGCAGTGCTAGAGAGGTAGGAGGGAGCACAGATACGCAGTATTTT
TRBJ1-3 TRBD1 - 13 TRBV2 CASSWDSSNTIYF TGTGCCAGCAGCTGGGACAGTTCAAACACCATATATTTT
TRBJ2-1 - - 16 TRBV6-4 CASSDSYRDPYNEQFF TGTGCCAGCAGTGACTCCTACAGGGACCCCTACAATGAGCAGTTCTTC
TRBJ1-2 TRBD1 - 15 TRBV19 CASSIATGGISGYTF TGTGCCAGTAGTATAGCCACAGGGGGCATTTCTGGCTACACCTTC
TRBJ1-2 - - 12 TRBV29-1 CSVDHSGYGYTF TGCAGCGTTGATCATTCCGGGTATGGCTACACCTTC
TRBJ2-7 TRBD1 - 14 TRBV7-2 CASSAGTGVDEQYF TGTGCCAGCAGCGCCGGGACAGGGGTGGACGAGCAGTACTTC
TRBJ2-7 - few 13 TRBV6-5 CASSPGRSYEQYF TGTGCCAGCAGCCCGGGACGGAGCTACGAGCAGTACTTC
TRBJ1-6 - many 15 TRBV5-6 CASSLGGGFNSPLHF TGTGCCAGCAGCTTGGGGGGGGGGTTTAATTCACCCCTCCACTTT
TRBJ1-3 - - 15 TRBV5-1 CASTMDRSSGNTIYF TGCGCCAGCACTATGGACAGAAGCTCCGGAAACACCATATATTTT
TRBJ1-1 - - 14 TRBV19 CASRHPSMNTEAFF TGTGCCAGTAGACATCCCAGTATGAACACTGAAGCTTTCTTT
TRBJ2-5 TRBD2 - 15 TRBV7-2 CASSWLAGGRETQYF TGTGCCAGCAGCTGGTTAGCGGGGGGGCGGGAGACCCAGTACTTC
TRBJ2-7 TRBD2 - 15 TRBV7-6 CASSLDSGRAYEQYF TGTGCCAGCAGCTTAGACAGCGGGAGGGCCTACGAGCAGTACTTC
TRBJ2-5 TRBD1 few 14 TRBV10-3 CAISVGQGALTQYF TGTGCCATCAGTGTGGGACAGGGGGCCTTGACCCAGTACTTC
TRBJ2-7 - - 14 TRBV20-1 CSAEVGTRSYEQYF TGCAGTGCTGAAGTTGGCACCCGCTCCTACGAGCAGTACTTC
TRBJ1-6 - few 13 TRBV5-1 CASSLSDNSPLHF TGCGCCAGCAGCTTGTCGGATAATTCACCCCTCCACTTT
TRBJ2-3 TRBD1 few 16 TRBV24-1 CATSASWTGDSNTQYF TGTGCCACCAGTGCATCGTGGACAGGGGACTCGAATACGCAGTATTTT
TRBJ2-7 TRBD2 - 15 TRBV20-1 CSASRGGGGDSEQYF TGCAGTGCTAGCCGCGGGGGGGGGGGGGACAGCGAGCAGTACTTC
TRBJ2-1 TRBD2 many 16 TRBV19 CASSFFSSGKYNEQFF TGTGCCAGTAGTTTCTTCTCTAGCGGGAAATACAATGAGCAGTTCTTC
TRBJ1-1 - - 18 TRBV15 CATSSISIQVHENTEAFF TGTGCCACCAGCAGCATATCGATACAGGTCCACGAAAACACTGAAGCTTTCTTT
TRBJ2-3 TRBD2 - 18 TRBV2 CASSDGGAGEPFTDTQYF TGTGCCAGCAGTGACGGCGGGGCGGGGGAGCCCTTCACAGATACGCAGTATTTT
TRBJ2-5 - - 15 TRBV28 CASSLWLDAQETQYF TGTGCCAGCAGTTTATGGCTAGACGCCCAAGAGACCCAGTACTTC
TRBJ2-7 - - 10 TRBV10-3 CATLGAEQYF TGTGCCACCCTAGGGGCCGAGCAGTACTTC
TRBJ2-7 TRBD2 - 15 TRBV5-1 CASSPSAGGPYEQYF TGCGCCAGCAGCCCCTCAGCGGGGGGCCCCTACGAGCAGTACTTC
TRBJ1-6 TRBD1 few 14 TRBV7-2 CASRRDRGDSPLHF TGTGCCAGCAGGCGGGACAGGGGAGATTCACCCCTCCACTTT
TRBJ2-1 TRBD2 few 13 TRBV20-1 CSEPGLAGNEQFF TGCAGTGAGCCGGGACTAGCGGGAAATGAGCAGTTCTTC
TRBJ1-1 - once 15 TRBV15 CATSIQAPGDGEAFF TGTGCCACCAGCATACAGGCCCCCGGGGACGGTGAAGCTTTCTTT
TRBJ2-1 - few 11 TRBV29-1 CSAGPHNEQFF TGCAGCGCCGGCCCCCACAATGAGCAGTTCTTC
TRBJ2-7 TRBD2 - 13 TRBV2 CASSGLAGGEQYF TGTGCCAGCAGTGGACTAGCGGGGGGCGAGCAGTACTTC
TRBJ1-3 - - 15 TRBV7-2 CASSRQGPGRDTIYF TGTGCCAGCAGCAGACAAGGACCCGGTCGGGACACCATATATTTT
TRBJ2-1 - few 16 TRBV29-1 CSVVGGGETSGNEQFF TGCAGCGTTGTGGGGGGCGGGGAGACAAGTGGCAATGAGCAGTTCTTC
TRBJ1-1 TRBD1 - 15 TRBV2 CASSGTGGMNTEAFF TGTGCCAGCAGCGGGACAGGGGGCATGAACACTGAAGCTTTCTTT
TRBJ2-1 TRBD2 few 16 TRBV15 CATSWPGLAQNNEQFF TGTGCCACCAGCTGGCCGGGACTAGCGCAGAACAATGAGCAGTTCTTC
TRBJ2-5 TRBD1 - 15 TRBV24-1 CATSERTGGFETQYF TGTGCCACCAGTGAGAGGACAGGGGGCTTCGAGACCCAGTACTTC
TRBJ2-5 - few 13 TRBV6-4 CASSDGETETQYF TGTGCCAGCAGTGACGGCGAGACAGAGACCCAGTACTTC
TRBJ2-7 - few 15 TRBV2 CATPKNPGPPYEQYF TGTGCCACCCCAAAGAATCCGGGGCCCCCCTACGAGCAGTACTTC
TRBJ1-2 TRBD1 - 14 TRBV19 CASSTLDRVNGYTF TGTGCCAGTAGTACCTTAGACAGGGTGAACGGCTACACCTTC
TRBJ1-1 - - 16 TRBV12-3/TRBV12-4 CASSLALGEMNTEAFF TGTGCCAGCAGTTTAGCGCTAGGGGAAATGAACACTGAAGCTTTCTTT
TRBJ2-2 TRBD2 - 14 TRBV20-1 CSATSGSRSGELFF TGCAGTGCAACTAGCGGGAGTAGATCCGGGGAGCTGTTTTTT
TRBJ2-1 TRBD2 few 21 TRBV10-1 CASSDFSPGTSGGRPYNEQFF TGCGCCAGCAGTGACTTCAGTCCCGGGACTAGCGGGGGCCGTCCCTACAATGAGCAGTTCTTC
TRBJ2-3 - many 13 TRBV6-4 CASGGDGTDTQYF TGTGCCAGCGGCGGGGACGGCACAGATACGCAGTATTTT
TRBJ1-1 - few 13 TRBV10-3 CAISESRTAEAFF TGTGCCATCAGTGAGTCAAGGACGGCTGAAGCTTTCTTT
TRBJ2-7 TRBD2 - 14 TRBV7-9 CASSLDPGGNEQYF TGTGCCAGCAGCTTAGACCCCGGGGGGAACGAGCAGTACTTC
TRBJ1-6 TRBD1 - 14 TRBV7-9 CASSLQGAGSPLHF TGTGCCAGCAGCTTACAGGGGGCAGGATCACCCCTCCACTTT
TRBJ1-2 TRBD1 few 14 TRBV12-3/TRBV12-4 CASSQQGAVYGYTF TGTGCCAGCAGCCAACAGGGGGCTGTCTATGGCTACACCTTC
TRBJ2-4 TRBD1 - 14 TRBV20-1 CSARSTQGENIQYF TGCAGTGCTAGATCGACTCAGGGGGAAAACATTCAGTACTTC
TRBJ2-1 - - 14 TRBV2 CASIDPRQANEQFF TGTGCCAGCATTGACCCCAGACAGGCGAATGAGCAGTTCTTC
TRBJ1-1 - - 13 TRBV7-2 CASARQGNTEAFF TGTGCCAGCGCCCGGCAGGGGAACACTGAAGCTTTCTTT
TRBJ1-1 - few 14 TRBV20-1 CSARIPGRNTEAFF TGCAGTGCTCGAATTCCCGGACGAAACACTGAAGCTTTCTTT